This T cell receptor (beta chain) was sequenced during a study of T cells after posttransplantation cyclophosphamide. Overall study results and limits: Blood and skin or GI T cell repertoires showed limited TRB overlap.

This CDR3 has 14 residues. Germline-derived CDR1 and CDR2 are MNHEY and SMNVEV (reference sequence). V lost 10 bases, J lost 6 bases, and 18 bases lay in between. Of note for this clone: Its antigen is as yet unknown.

Busulfan-fludarabine conditioning, marrow transplant, and cyclophosphamide on days +3 and +4 were administered. The protocol was immunoSEQ multiplex PCR, while the TCRdb copy is restricted to in-frame clones and leaves out a portion. The sample shows roughly 6,400 clones, 82% of them seen only once. The J gene is TRBJ2-2, the V gene TRBV27, with D perhaps matching TRBD2 (5 bases). The sequence derives from a female patient aged 50 to 60 who received an allogeneic stem cell transplant from a related donor, was CMV-positive, and had no GVHD. The graft donor may be the source of some T cells. The material sequenced was CD8+ T cells sorted from PBMCs, taken less than 1,500 days after allogeneic stem cell transplant with posttransplant cyclophosphamide. The CDR3 is CATREGLAAGELFF. DNA for the CDR3: TGTGCCACTCGAGAAGGACTCGCCGCCGGGGAGCTGTTTTTT.